This TCR beta chain was sequenced during a study of T cell responses to AZD1222 COVID-19 vaccine. Notes on this clone: Its matching antigen is unknown.

General study points: With dominance at 160-218 and 743-854, vaccine-associated CD4 TCRs spanned spike. Two AZD1222 administrations were followed by greater Spike-specific TCR breadth and depth. Repertoire sampling occurred only after the peak T cell response.

The length of the CDR3 is 14 residues. V lost 5 bases, J lost 4 bases, and 6 bases stayed unmatched. The V gene's germline CDR1 is SGHNT and CDR2 YENEEA. Clones were read by immunoSEQ multiplex PCR, and TCRdb kept only the in-frame ones, dropping some. This table holds 120,000 to 150,000 clones, more than 70% found once. V gene TRBV11-3 combines with J gene TRBJ1-2, with 8 nucleotides matching TRBD1. This material consisted of peripheral blood, taken on day 0 of AZD1222 vaccination. The TCR was taken from an adult in good health. The CDR3 coding sequence is TGTGCCAGCAGCCCAAGGACAGGGTCCTATGGCTACACCTTC. It specifies CASSPRTGSYGYTF.